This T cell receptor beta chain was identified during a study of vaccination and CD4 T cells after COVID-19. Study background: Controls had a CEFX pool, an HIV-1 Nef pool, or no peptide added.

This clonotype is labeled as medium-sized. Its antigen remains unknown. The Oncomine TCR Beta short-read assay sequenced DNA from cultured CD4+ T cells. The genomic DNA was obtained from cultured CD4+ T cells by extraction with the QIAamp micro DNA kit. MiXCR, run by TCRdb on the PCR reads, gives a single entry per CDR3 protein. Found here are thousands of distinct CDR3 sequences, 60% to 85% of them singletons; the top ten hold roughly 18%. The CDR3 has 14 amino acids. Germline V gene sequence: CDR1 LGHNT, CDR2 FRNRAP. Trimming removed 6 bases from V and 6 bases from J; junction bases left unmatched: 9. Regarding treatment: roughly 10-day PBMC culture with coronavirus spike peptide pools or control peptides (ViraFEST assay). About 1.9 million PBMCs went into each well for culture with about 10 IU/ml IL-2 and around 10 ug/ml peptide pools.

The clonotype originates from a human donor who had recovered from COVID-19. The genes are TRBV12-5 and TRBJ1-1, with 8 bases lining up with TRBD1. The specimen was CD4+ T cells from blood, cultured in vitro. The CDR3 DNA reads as TGTGCTAGTGGACTCAGACAGGGGCGATCTGAAGCTTTCTTT. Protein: CASGLRQGRSEAFF.